What follows is one TCR beta chain and its context. The data are from a study of OX40 agonist ivuxolimab in advanced cancers. Across the whole study: In three patients, partial responses were observed, one with hepatocellular carcinoma and two with cutaneous melanoma.

V lost 0 bases and J 3 bases, leaving 10 bases between the germline ends. This CDR3 has 15 residues. Per the germline V gene, CDR1 is LNHNV and CDR2 is YYDKDF (reference sequence). Sequencing was performed with immunoSEQ multiplex PCR; in TCRdb, only in-frame clones are kept and a portion is missing. Of under 75,000 clones in the sample, about 90% are singletons; the top ten hold approximately 25%. Sequenced material: CD4+ or CD8+ T cells sorted from blood, taken in a trial of the OX40 agonist ivuxolimab. This rearrangement joins TRBV15 to TRBJ2-3; possible D gene TRBD2, 5 bases. This sequence originates from an adult with an advanced solid tumor such as melanoma, head and neck, liver or kidney cancer. The CDR3 nucleotides are TGTGCCACCAGCAGAGAAGGGAGTTCGACAGATACGCAGTATTTT. Amino acid sequence: CATSREGSSTDTQYF.